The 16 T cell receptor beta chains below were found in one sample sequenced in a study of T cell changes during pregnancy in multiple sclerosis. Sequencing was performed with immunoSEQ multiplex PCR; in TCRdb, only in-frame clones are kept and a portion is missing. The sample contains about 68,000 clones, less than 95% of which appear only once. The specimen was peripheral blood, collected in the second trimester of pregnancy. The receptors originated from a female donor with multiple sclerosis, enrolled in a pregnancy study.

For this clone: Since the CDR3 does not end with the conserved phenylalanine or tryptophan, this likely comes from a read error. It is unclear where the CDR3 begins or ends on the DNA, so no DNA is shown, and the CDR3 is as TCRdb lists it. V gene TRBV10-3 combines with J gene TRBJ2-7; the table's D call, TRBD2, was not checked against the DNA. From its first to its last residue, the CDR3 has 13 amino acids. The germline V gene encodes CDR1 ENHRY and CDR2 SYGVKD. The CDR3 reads CAISEGTGLWQRL.

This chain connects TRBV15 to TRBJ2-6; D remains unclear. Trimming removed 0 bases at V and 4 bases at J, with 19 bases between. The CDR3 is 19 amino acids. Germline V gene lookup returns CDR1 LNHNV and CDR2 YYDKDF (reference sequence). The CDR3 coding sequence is TGTGCCACCAGCAGAGATCTGGTAGGAGTCCTCGGAGGGGCCAACGTCCTGACTTTC. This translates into CATSRDLVGVLGGANVLTF. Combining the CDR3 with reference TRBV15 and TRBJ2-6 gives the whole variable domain DAMVIQNPRYQVTQFGKPVTLSCSQTLNHNVMYWYQQKSSQAPKLLFHYYDKDFNNEADTPDNFQSRRPNTSFCFLDIRSPGLGDTAMYLCATSRDLVGVLGGANVLTFGAGSRLTVL.

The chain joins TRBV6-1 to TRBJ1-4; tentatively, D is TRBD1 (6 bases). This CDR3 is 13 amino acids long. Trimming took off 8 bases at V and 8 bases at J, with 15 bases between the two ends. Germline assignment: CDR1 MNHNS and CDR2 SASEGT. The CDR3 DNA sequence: TGTGCCAGCCGGGGGAGGGGGGAGGAAAAACTGTTTTTT. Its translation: CASRGRGEEKLFF.

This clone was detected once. This CDR3 is CASSPPGQENYGYTF. The CDR3, as DNA: TGTGCCAGCTCACCACCGGGGCAGGAGAACTATGGCTACACCTTC. V and J are TRBV18 and TRBJ1-2; tentative D call: TRBD1 (5 bases). The CDR3 consists of 15 residues. Between the trimmed V and J ends, which lost 0 bases and 2 bases, there was a span of 10 bases. Germline V lookup: CDR1 KGHSH, CDR2 LQKENI.

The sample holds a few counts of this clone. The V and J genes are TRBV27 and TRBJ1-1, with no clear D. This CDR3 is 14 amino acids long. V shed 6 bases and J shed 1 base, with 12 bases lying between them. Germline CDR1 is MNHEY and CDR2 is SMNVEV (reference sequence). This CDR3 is CASSLIPGNTEAFF. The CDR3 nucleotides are TGTGCCAGCAGCCTCATTCCGGGGAACACTGAAGCTTTCTTT.

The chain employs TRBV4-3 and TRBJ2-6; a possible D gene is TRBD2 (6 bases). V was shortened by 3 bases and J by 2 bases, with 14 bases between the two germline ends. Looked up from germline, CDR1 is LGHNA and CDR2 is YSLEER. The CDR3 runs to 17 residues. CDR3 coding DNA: TGCGCCAGCAGCCAGACCACGTCGGGGGCTGGGGCCAACGTCCTGACTTTC. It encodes CASSQTTSGAGANVLTF.

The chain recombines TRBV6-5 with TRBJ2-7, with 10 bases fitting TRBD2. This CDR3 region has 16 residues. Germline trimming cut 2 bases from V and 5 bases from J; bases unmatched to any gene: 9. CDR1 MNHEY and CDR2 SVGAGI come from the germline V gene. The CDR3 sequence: CASSYRSASGGNEQYF. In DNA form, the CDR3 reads TGTGCCAGCAGTTACCGAAGTGCTAGCGGGGGAAACGAGCAGTACTTC.

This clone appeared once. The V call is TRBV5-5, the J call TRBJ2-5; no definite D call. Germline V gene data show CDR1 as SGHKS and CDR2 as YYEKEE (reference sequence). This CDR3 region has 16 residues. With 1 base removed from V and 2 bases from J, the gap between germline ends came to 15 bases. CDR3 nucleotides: TGTGCCAGCAGCTTGATGGGCCAGACCTATCAAGAGACCCAGTACTTC. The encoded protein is CASSLMGQTYQETQYF. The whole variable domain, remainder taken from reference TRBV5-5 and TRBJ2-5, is DAGVTQSPTHLIKTRGQQVTLRCSPISGHKSVSWYQQVLGQGPQFIFQYYEKEERGRGNFPDRFSARQFPNYSSELNVNALLLGDSALYLCASSLMGQTYQETQYFGPGTRLLVL.

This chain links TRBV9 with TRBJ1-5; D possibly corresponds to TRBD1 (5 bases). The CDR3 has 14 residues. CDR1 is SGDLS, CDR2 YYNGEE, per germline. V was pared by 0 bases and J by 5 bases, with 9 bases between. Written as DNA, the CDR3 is TGTGCCAGCAGCGTAGACGGGGGGGATCAGCCCCAGCATTTT. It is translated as CASSVDGGDQPQHF.

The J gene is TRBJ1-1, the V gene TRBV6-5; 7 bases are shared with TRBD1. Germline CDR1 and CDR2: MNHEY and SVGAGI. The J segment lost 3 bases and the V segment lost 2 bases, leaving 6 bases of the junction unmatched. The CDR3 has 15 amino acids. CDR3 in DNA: TGTGCCAGCAGTTACAGTACAGGGGTAGACACTGAAGCTTTCTTT. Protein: CASSYSTGVDTEAFF.

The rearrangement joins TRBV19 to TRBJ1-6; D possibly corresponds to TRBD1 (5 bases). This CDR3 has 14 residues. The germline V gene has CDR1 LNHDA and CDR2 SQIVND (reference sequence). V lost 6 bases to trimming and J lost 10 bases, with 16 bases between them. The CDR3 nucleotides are TGTGCCAGTAGGTTTCCTACAGGATCCTCACCCCTCCACTTT. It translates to CASRFPTGSSPLHF.

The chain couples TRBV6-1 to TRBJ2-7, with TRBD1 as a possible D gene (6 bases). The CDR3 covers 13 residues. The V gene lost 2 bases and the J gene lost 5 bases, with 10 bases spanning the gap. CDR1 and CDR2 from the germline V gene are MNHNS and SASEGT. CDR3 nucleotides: TGTGCCAGCAGTGAAAACAGGGCCAACGAGCAGTACTTC. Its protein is CASSENRANEQYF.

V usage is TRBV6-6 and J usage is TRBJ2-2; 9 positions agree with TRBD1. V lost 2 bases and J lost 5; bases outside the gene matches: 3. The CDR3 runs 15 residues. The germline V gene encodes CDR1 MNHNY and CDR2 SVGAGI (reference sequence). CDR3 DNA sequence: TGTGCCAGCAGTTACCTGGGGACAGGGACCGGGGAGCTGTTTTTT. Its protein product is CASSYLGTGTGELFF.

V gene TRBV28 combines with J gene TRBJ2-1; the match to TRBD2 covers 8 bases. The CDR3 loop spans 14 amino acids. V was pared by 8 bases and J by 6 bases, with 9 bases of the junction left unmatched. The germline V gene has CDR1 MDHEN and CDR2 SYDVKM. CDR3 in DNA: TGTGCCAGCGTTACTAGCGGTGAAGTCAATGAGCAGTTCTTC. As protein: CASVTSGEVNEQFF.

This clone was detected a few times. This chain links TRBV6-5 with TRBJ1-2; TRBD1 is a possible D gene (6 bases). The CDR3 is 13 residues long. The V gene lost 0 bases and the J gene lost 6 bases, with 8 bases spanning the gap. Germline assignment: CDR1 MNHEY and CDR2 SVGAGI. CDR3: CASSYSGQHGYTF. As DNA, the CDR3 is TGTGCCAGCAGTTACTCCGGACAGCATGGCTACACCTTC.

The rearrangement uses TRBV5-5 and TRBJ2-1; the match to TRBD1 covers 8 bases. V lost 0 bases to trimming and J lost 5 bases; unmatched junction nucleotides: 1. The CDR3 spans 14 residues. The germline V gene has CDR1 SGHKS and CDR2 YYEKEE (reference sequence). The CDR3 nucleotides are TGTGCCAGCAGCTTGGTACAGGGGGACAATGAGCAGTTCTTC. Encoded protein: CASSLVQGDNEQFF.